One and the same sample provided the 26 T cell receptor beta chains below, sequenced in a study of T cell repertoires in aging, cancer and after chemotherapy. Multiplex touch-down PCR with TRB-A/B primers amplified rearranged V-D-J TRB sequences. One entry per CDR3 protein results from TCRdb running MiXCR on the multiplex PCR reads. Of 2,000 to 2,500 distinct CDR3 sequences in the sample, under 30% were seen once. Amplification of TCR beta used genomic DNA extracted from peripheral blood. Sequenced: blood. Source of these receptors: a human donor with a solid tumor.

Within the sample, this clonotype is large (0.1 to 1%). This chain uses TRBV5-6 with TRBJ2-5; 8 nucleotides agree with TRBD2. This CDR3 comprises 16 residues. CDR1 is SGHDT, CDR2 YYEEEE, per germline. The ends lost 1 base at V and 10 bases at J; junction bases unmatched: 15. CDR3 protein: CASSLPIPGGPGDQYF. The CDR3 DNA follows: TGTGCCAGCAGCTTGCCCATTCCGGGAGGGCCAGGGGACCAGTACTTC.

This clonotype is termed large. The V and J genes are TRBV19 and TRBJ2-6; TRBD1 or TRBD2 may be the D gene (5 bases each). The CDR3 covers 17 residues. Trimming removed 3 bases at V and 1 base at J, with 13 bases between. Germline CDR1 LNHDA, CDR2 SQIVND (reference sequence). CDR3: CASSIGTGISGANVLTF. As DNA, the CDR3 is TGTGCCAGTAGTATTGGGACGGGAATTTCTGGGGCCAACGTCCTGACTTTC.

This sequence joins TRBV18 and TRBJ2-5, with 8 bases that match TRBD1. Germline V gene lookup returns CDR1 KGHSH and CDR2 LQKENI. Unmatched junction bases numbered 1, after V lost 4 bases and J lost 0 bases. CDR3 length: 14 amino acids. The CDR3 here is CASSLTGDQETQYF. The CDR3 DNA follows: TGTGCCAGCTCACTGACAGGGGACCAAGAGACCCAGTACTTC.

This clonotype qualifies as medium-sized. V usage is TRBV7-9 and J usage is TRBJ1-4; D might be TRBD1 (6 bases). The V gene lost 7 bases and the J gene lost 12 bases, with 27 bases spanning the gap. This CDR3 region has 16 residues. Germline values: CDR1 SEHNR, CDR2 FQNEAQ (reference sequence). The CDR3 DNA reads as TGTGCCAGCACCACTATGGGGCGTGGGGGCCTGACGGAACTGTTTTTT. It specifies CASTTMGRGGLTELFF. The full variable domain, in which reference TRBV7-9 and TRBJ1-4 provide the parts outside the CDR3, is DTGVSQNPRHKITKRGQNVTFRCDPISEHNRLYWYRQTLGQGPEFLTYFQNEAQLEKSRLLSDRFSAERPKGSFSTLEIQRTEQGDSAMYLCASTTMGRGGLTELFFGSGTQLSVL.

The chain couples TRBV11-1 to TRBJ2-7; a possible D gene is TRBD2 (5 bases). Trimming left V 3 bases short and J 0 bases short, with 24 bases between. CDR1 and CDR2 (germline): SGHAT, FQDESV (reference sequence). There are 19 residues in the CDR3. CDR3 coding DNA: TGTGCCAGCAGCTTCGGCCCAATCTCACTGGCGGGTAGCTCCTACGAGCAGTACTTC. This encodes CASSFGPISLAGSSYEQYF.

This rearrangement joins TRBV4-3 to TRBJ2-6, with D tentatively TRBD1 (5 bases). V dropped 0 bases and J dropped 1 base, with 16 bases sitting between them. The CDR3 consists of 19 residues. Germline loops: CDR1 LGHNA, CDR2 YSLEER. The CDR3 coding sequence is TGCGCCAGCAGCCAAGAATTCACAGGCTCCTCATCTGGGGCCAACGTCCTGACTTTC. Translated, it gives CASSQEFTGSSSGANVLTF.

Sample share makes this clonotype large. J is TRBJ1-2 and V is TRBV5-6, with 7 bases identical to TRBD1. V gave up 1 base and J gave up 3 bases; unmatched junction bases: 6. In germline, CDR1 is SGHDT, CDR2 YYEEEE. This CDR3 region has 15 residues. CDR3 nucleotide sequence: TGTGCCAGCAGCTTGCAGGGGGATGGTGACTATGGCTACACCTTC. Translating gives CASSLQGDGDYGYTF. The whole variable domain, filled in from reference TRBV5-6 and TRBJ1-2, reads DAGVTQSPTHLIKTRGQQVTLRCSPKSGHDTVSWYQQALGQGPQFIFQYYEEEERQRGNFPDRFSGHQFPNYSSELNVNALLLGDSALYLCASSLQGDGDYGYTFGSGTRLTVV.

This clonotype is categorized as large. The chain combines TRBV6-5 with TRBJ1-2; maybe TRBD1 (5 bases). CDR3 size: 15 residues. With 7 bases removed from V and 8 bases from J, the gap between germline ends came to 23 bases. CDR1 MNHEY and CDR2 SVGAGI come from the germline V gene. The CDR3 reads CASTETQGPLEGYTF. The CDR3, as DNA: TGTGCCAGCACTGAAACTCAGGGTCCTCTGGAAGGCTACACCTTC.

This clonotype is large by share. The CDR3 region is CASSPLGLGYNEQFF. Written as DNA, the CDR3 is TGTGCCAGTAGTCCCTTAGGGCTAGGTTACAATGAGCAGTTCTTC. The genes are TRBV19 and TRBJ2-1; D is undetermined. V dropped 5 bases and J dropped 4 bases, with 15 bases sitting between them. The CDR3 totals 15 residues. Germline V gene data show CDR1 as LNHDA and CDR2 as SQIVND (reference sequence).

V and J are TRBV25-1 and TRBJ1-1; 11 nucleotides line up with TRBD1. CDR1 MGHDK and CDR2 SYGVNS come from the germline V gene. V was clipped by 8 bases and J by 11 bases; unmatched bases: 13. CDR3 size: 14 residues. CDR3 DNA sequence: TGTGCCAGCCACCCCGCCGGGACAGGGGGGAATGCTTTCTTT. Its protein product is CASHPAGTGGNAFF. The full variable domain, completed using reference TRBV25-1 and TRBJ1-1, is EADIYQTPRYLVIGTGKKITLECSQTMGHDKMYWYQQDPGMELHLIHYSYGVNSTEKGDLSSESTVSRIRTEHFPLTLESARPSHTSQYLCASHPAGTGGNAFFGQGTRLTVV.

This clonotype rates as medium-sized. The CDR3 loop reads CASSSPSDPSPLHF. DNA for the CDR3: TGTGCCAGCAGTTCACCTTCAGATCCTTCACCCCTCCACTTT. The gene calls are TRBV6-2 or TRBV6-3 and TRBJ1-6; D not certain. Germline V gene sequence: CDR1 MNHEY, CDR2 SVGEGT. CDR3 length equals 14 residues. Trimming took off 4 bases at V and 9 bases at J, with 13 bases between the two ends.

Relative to its sample, this clonotype is large. The chain joins TRBV29-1 to TRBJ2-1; the match to TRBD2 covers 8 bases. The CDR3 runs 13 residues. Trimming at V came to 3 bases and at J to 7 bases, leaving 5 bases not matched to a gene. Germline V gene lookup returns CDR1 SQVTM and CDR2 ANQGSEA. The CDR3 DNA reads TGCAGCGTTGATGTAAGCGGGAGAAATGAGCAGTTCTTC. It encodes CSVDVSGRNEQFF.

By its share, this clonotype is large. The chain joins TRBV11-3 to TRBJ1-4; D is unclear. Germline V CDR1 and CDR2: SGHNT, YENEEA. This CDR3 is built from 17 residues. Trimming pared 4 bases from V and 2 bases from J, leaving 17 bases between. The DNA for the CDR3 is TGTGCCAGCAGCTACCCGTCCCTATTAGGCACTAATGAAAAACTGTTTTTT. It is translated as CASSYPSLLGTNEKLFF.

By frequency in the sample, this clonotype is medium-sized (0.01 to 0.1%). This chain joins TRBV30 and TRBJ1-2; 7 nucleotides align to TRBD1. The ends lost 0 bases at V and 2 bases at J; junction bases unmatched: 3. CDR1 and CDR2 (germline): GTSNPN, SVGIG (reference sequence). The CDR3 loop spans 14 amino acids. The CDR3 here is CAWSVGQANYGYTF. The CDR3 nucleotides are TGTGCCTGGAGTGTAGGACAGGCCAACTATGGCTACACCTTC.

By sample share, this clonotype is medium-sized (0.01 to 0.1%). The chain uses TRBV6-5 and TRBJ1-1; the D gene is possibly TRBD1 (6 bases). Germline V CDR1 and CDR2: MNHEY, SVGAGI. The V end was cut by 2 bases, the J end by 4 bases, with 8 bases between. This CDR3 region has 13 residues. As DNA, the CDR3 is TGTGCCAGCAGTTACCAGACAGGCACTGAAGCTTTCTTT. Its translation: CASSYQTGTEAFF.

The rearrangement uses TRBV28 and TRBJ2-1; 8 nucleotides match TRBD1. The CDR3 extends over 18 amino acids. V lost 3 bases, J lost 3 bases, and 13 bases stayed unmatched. CDR1 is MDHEN, CDR2 SYDVKM, per germline. CDR3 residues: CASSLYWAGQGNYNEQFF. The CDR3 coding sequence is TGTGCCAGCAGTTTGTACTGGGCCGGACAGGGCAACTACAATGAGCAGTTCTTC.

This clonotype is labeled medium-sized (0.01 to 0.1%). The chain carries TRBV11-1 and TRBJ1-1; TRBD1 is a possible D gene (5 bases). This CDR3 has 15 amino acids. Germline V CDR1 and CDR2: SGHAT, FQDESV (reference sequence). The V end lost 1 base, the J end lost 4 bases, and 13 bases lay between the germline ends. The CDR3, as DNA: TGTGCCAGCAGCTTAGTGCTTCAGGGTTTCACTGAAGCTTTCTTT. It translates to CASSLVLQGFTEAFF. Looking up the rest from reference TRBV11-1 and TRBJ1-1 gives the full variable domain: EAEVAQSPRYKITEKSQAVAFWCDPISGHATLYWYRQILGQGPELLVQFQDESVVDDSQLPKDRFSAERLKGVDSTLKIQPAELGDSAMYLCASSLVLQGFTEAFFGQGTRLTVV.

The chain has TRBV28 and TRBJ1-2, with D hard to call. Germline CDR1 is MDHEN and CDR2 is SYDVKM. There are 13 residues in the CDR3. Trimming left V 5 bases short and J 2 bases short, with 9 bases between. CDR3 loop: CASSGRVNYGYTF. The CDR3 nucleotides are TGTGCCAGCAGTGGACGGGTCAACTATGGCTACACCTTC.

The rearrangement links TRBV5-4 to TRBJ2-6; 7 bases line up with TRBD1. This CDR3 contains 16 residues. The germline gives CDR1 SGHNT, CDR2 YYREEE (reference sequence). Trimming took 4 bases from V and 4 from J; bases not matched to a gene: 8. The CDR3 is CASSTGAGGGANVLTF. The CDR3 DNA sequence: TGTGCCAGCAGCACAGGGGCCGGCGGAGGGGCCAACGTCCTGACTTTC.

The rearrangement joins TRBV19 to TRBJ2-2; 8 bases match TRBD1. Looked up from germline, CDR1 is LNHDA and CDR2 is SQIVND (reference sequence). The CDR3 has 15 residues. The V and J ends lost 5 bases and 4 bases, in that order; junction bases with no gene match: 6. The CDR3 spells CASSVHTGGTGELFF. As DNA, the CDR3 is TGTGCCAGTAGTGTCCATACAGGGGGCACCGGGGAGCTGTTTTTT.

This clonotype occurred a few times. The rearrangement joins TRBV20-1 to TRBJ2-7; either TRBD1 or TRBD2 may fit D (5 bases each). The CDR3 has 13 amino acids. Per the germline V gene, CDR1 is DFQATT and CDR2 is SNEGSKA (reference sequence). V lost 3 bases, J lost 5 bases, and 14 bases lay in between. CDR3 region: CSASSSGTHEQYF. As DNA, the CDR3 is TGCAGTGCTAGTAGTTCAGGGACCCACGAGCAGTACTTC.

This clonotype is deemed medium-sized. CDR3 DNA sequence: TGCAGTGCTGGACTAGCGGAGAATGAGCAGTTCTTC. Residues: CSAGLAENEQFF. V and J are TRBV20-1 and TRBJ2-1; 10 nucleotides line up with TRBD2. CDR3 size: 12 residues. Germline CDR1 and CDR2: DFQATT and SNEGSKA (reference sequence). V was pared by 5 bases and J by 7 bases, with 2 bases of the junction left unmatched.

Worth noting for this clonotype: A read error may be the cause here, since a much bigger clone is one base away. The CDR3 DNA follows: TGTGCCACCAGCAGAGTGGGACGGACAAGCACAGATACGCAGTATTTT. Translated, it gives CATSRVGRTSTDTQYF. The rearrangement links TRBV15 to TRBJ2-3; D is perhaps TRBD1 or TRBD2 (5 bases each). This CDR3 comprises 16 residues. The germline V gene encodes CDR1 LNHNV and CDR2 YYDKDF (reference sequence). The V and J ends lost 1 base and 0 bases respectively, with 11 bases between them. The full variable domain, rest sourced from reference TRBV15 and TRBJ2-3, is DAMVIQNPRYQVTQFGKPVTLSCSQTLNHNVMYWYQQKSSQAPKLLFHYYDKDFNNEADTPDNFQSRRPNTSFCFLDIRSPGLGDTAMYLCATSRVGRTSTDTQYFGPGTRLTVL.

Remarks on this clonotype: One end of the junction does not line up with germline, which may come from a read error. J is TRBJ2-5 and V is TRBV5-6; D possibly corresponds to TRBD2 (6 bases). Germline CDR1 SGHDT, CDR2 YYEEEE. This CDR3 contains 14 residues. The CDR3 reads CASSLPRGQETQYF. The CDR3 nucleotides read TGCGCCAGCAGCCTTCCCCGGGGGCAAGAGACCCAGTACTTC. Combining the CDR3 with reference TRBV5-6 and TRBJ2-5 gives the whole variable domain DAGVTQSPTHLIKTRGQQVTLRCSPKSGHDTVSWYQQALGQGPQFIFQYYEEEERQRGNFPDRFSGHQFPNYSSELNVNALLLGDSALYLCASSLPRGQETQYFGPGTRLLVL.

This clonotype rates as medium-sized. One junction end disagrees with the germline gene, perhaps due to a read error. J is TRBJ1-5 and V is TRBV6-1; weak D call: TRBD1 (6 bases). CDR3 length: 15 amino acids. Germline V CDR1 and CDR2: MNHNS, SASEGT. The CDR3 DNA sequence: TGTGCCAGCAGCGAAGGGGGGGGGCCCAATCAGCCCCAGCATTTT. Protein product: CASSEGGGPNQPQHF.

Judged by abundance, this clonotype is medium-sized. The chain links TRBV12-3 or TRBV12-4 to TRBJ2-2; unclear D gene. The length of the CDR3 is 16 residues. V was cut by 7 bases and J by 0 bases, with 15 bases left in between. The DNA of the CDR3 is TGTGCCAGCAACCCGGACGGAGACCCGAACACCGGGGAGCTGTTTTTT. Amino acids: CASNPDGDPNTGELFF.